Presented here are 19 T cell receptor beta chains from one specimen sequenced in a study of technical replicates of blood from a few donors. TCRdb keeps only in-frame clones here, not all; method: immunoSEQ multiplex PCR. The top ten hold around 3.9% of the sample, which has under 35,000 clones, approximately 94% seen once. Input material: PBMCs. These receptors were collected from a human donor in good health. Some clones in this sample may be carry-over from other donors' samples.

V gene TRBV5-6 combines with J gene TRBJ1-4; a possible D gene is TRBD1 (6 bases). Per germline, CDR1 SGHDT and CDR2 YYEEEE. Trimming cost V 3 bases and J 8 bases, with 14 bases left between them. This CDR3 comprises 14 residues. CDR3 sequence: CASSWEGDSEKLFF. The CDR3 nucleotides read TGTGCCAGCAGCTGGGAGGGGGATAGCGAAAAACTGTTTTTT.

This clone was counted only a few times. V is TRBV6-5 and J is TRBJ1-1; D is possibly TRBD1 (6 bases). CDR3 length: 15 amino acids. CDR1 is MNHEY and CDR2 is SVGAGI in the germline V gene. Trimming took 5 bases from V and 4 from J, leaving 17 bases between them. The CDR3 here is CASSVDRPFVTEAFF. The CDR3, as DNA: TGTGCCAGCAGTGTAGACAGGCCCTTTGTCACTGAAGCTTTCTTT.

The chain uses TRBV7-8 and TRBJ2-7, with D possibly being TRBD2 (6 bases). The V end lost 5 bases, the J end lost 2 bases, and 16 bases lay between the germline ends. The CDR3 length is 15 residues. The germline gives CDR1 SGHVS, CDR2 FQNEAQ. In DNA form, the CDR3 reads TGTGCCAGCAGCGTCCGGGACTTTGGGGCCTACGAGCAGTACTTC. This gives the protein CASSVRDFGAYEQYF.

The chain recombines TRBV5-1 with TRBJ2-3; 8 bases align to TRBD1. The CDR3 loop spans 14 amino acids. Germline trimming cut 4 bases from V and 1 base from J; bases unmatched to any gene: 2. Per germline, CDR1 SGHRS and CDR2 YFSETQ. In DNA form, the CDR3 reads TGCGCCAGCAGCCCAGGGGGCGGCACAGATACGCAGTATTTT. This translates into CASSPGGGTDTQYF.

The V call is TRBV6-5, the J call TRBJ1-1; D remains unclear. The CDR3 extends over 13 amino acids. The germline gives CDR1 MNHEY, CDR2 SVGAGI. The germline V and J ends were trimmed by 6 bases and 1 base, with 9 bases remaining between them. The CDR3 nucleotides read TGTGCCAGCAGCCTGCGACAGAACACTGAAGCTTTCTTT. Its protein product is CASSLRQNTEAFF.

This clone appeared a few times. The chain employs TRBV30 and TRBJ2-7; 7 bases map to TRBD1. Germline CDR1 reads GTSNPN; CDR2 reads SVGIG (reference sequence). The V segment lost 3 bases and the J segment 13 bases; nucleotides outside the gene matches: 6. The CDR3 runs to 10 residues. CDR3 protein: CAWRGGQAYF. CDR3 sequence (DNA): TGTGCCTGGAGGGGTGGACAGGCCTACTTC.

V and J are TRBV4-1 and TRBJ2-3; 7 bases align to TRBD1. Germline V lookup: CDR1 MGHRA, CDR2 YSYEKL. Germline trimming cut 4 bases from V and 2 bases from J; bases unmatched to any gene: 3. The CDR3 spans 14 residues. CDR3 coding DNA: TGCGCCAGCAGCCGACAGGGTCCCACAGATACGCAGTATTTT. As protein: CASSRQGPTDTQYF.

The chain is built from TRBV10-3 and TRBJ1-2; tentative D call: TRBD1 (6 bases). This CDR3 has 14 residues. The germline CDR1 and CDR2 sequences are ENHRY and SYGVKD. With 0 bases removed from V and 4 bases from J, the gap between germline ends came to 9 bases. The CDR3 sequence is CAISESQGRYGYTF. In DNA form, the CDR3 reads TGTGCCATCAGTGAGTCACAGGGACGCTATGGCTACACCTTC.

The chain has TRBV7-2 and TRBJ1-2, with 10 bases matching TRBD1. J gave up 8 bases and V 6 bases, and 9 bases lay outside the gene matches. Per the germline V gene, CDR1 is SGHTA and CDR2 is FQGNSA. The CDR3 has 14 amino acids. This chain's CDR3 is CASRGQGDLGGYTF. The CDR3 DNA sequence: TGTGCCAGCAGAGGACAGGGGGATCTAGGCGGCTACACCTTC.

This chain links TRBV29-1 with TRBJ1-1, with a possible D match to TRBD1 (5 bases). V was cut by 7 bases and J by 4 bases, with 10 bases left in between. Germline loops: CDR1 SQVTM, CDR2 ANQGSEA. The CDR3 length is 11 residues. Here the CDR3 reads CSGGTFTEAFF. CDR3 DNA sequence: TGCAGCGGGGGGACTTTCACTGAAGCTTTCTTT.

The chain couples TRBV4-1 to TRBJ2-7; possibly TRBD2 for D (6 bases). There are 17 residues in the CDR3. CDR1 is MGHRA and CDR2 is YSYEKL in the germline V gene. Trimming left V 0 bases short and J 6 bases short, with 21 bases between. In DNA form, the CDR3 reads TGCGCCAGCAGCCAAGATAGCCCGGGAGTGAATCCTCGCGAGCAGTACTTC. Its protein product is CASSQDSPGVNPREQYF.

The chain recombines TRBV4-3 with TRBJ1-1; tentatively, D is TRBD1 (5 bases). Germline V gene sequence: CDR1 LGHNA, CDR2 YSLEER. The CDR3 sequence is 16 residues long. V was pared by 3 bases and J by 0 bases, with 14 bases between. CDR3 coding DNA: TGCGCCAGCAGCCAGGGGTTGGCGGGGGTGAACACTGAAGCTTTCTTT. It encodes CASSQGLAGVNTEAFF.

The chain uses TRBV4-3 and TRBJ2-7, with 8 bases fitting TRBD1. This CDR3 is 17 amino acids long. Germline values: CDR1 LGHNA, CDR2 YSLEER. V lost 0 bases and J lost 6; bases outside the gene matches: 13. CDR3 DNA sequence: TGCGCCAGCAGCCAAGATCTGGGTGTCGGGCAGGGGGCCGAGCAGTACTTC. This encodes CASSQDLGVGQGAEQYF.

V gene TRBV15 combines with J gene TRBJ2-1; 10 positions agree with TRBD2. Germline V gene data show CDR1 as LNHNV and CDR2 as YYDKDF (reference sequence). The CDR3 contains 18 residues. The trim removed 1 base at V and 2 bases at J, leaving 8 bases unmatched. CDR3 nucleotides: TGTGCCACCAGCAGAGTAGCCGGACTAGCGGAAACCTACAATGAGCAGTTCTTC. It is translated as CATSRVAGLAETYNEQFF.

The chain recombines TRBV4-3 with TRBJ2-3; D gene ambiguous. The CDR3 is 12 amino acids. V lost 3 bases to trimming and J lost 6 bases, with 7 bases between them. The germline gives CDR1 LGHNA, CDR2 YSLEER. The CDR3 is CASSHSSDTQYF. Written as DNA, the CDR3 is TGCGCCAGCAGCCATAGCAGCGATACGCAGTATTTT.

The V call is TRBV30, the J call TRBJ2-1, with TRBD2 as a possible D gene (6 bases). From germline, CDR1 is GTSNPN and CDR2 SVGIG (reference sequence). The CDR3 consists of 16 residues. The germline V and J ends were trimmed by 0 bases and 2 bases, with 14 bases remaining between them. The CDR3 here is CAWSVGAGFPYNEQFF. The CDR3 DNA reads TGTGCCTGGAGTGTAGGTGCGGGATTCCCCTACAATGAGCAGTTCTTC.

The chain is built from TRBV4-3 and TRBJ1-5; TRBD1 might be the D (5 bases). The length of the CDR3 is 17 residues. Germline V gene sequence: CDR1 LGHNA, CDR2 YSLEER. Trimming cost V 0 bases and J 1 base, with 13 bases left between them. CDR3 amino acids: CASSQDRVKLSNQPQHF. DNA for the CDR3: TGCGCCAGCAGCCAAGACAGGGTCAAGTTGAGCAATCAGCCCCAGCATTTT.

The chain's CDR3 is CASSVGGANQPQHF. The CDR3 bases are TGTGCCAGCAGCGTTGGTGGGGCCAATCAGCCCCAGCATTTT. V usage is TRBV9 and J usage is TRBJ1-5, with a weak D call TRBD1 (5 bases). This CDR3 contains 14 residues. Trimming cost V 2 bases and J 3 bases, with 9 bases left between them. The germline CDR1 and CDR2 sequences are SGDLS and YYNGEE.

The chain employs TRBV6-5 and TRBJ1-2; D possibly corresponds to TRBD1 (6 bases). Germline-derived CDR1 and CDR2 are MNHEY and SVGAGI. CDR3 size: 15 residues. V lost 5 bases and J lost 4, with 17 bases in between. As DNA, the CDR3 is TGTGCCAGCAGTAGGGGAATTGGACAGACCTATGGCTACACCTTC. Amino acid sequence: CASSRGIGQTYGYTF.